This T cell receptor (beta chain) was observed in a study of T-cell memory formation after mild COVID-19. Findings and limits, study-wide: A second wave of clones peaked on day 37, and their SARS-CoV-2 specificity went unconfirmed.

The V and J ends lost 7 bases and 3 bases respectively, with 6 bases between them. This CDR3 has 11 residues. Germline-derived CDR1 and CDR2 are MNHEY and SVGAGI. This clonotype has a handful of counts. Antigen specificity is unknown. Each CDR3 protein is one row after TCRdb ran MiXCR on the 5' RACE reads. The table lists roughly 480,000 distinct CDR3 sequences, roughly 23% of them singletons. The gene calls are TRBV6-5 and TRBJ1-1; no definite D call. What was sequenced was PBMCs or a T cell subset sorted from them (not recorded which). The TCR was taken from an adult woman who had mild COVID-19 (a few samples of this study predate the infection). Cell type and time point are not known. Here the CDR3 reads CASTRYTEAFF. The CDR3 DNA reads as TGTGCCAGCACCCGCTACACTGAAGCTTTCTTT.